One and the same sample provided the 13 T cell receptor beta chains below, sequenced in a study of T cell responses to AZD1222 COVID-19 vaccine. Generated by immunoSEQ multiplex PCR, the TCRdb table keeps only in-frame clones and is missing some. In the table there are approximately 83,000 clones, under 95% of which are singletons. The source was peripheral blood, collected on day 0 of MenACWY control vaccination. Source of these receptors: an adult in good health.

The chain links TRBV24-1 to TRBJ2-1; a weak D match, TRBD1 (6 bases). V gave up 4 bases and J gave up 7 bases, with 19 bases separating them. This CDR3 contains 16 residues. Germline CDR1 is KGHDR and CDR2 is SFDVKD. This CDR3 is CATSDPLSPQGNEQFF. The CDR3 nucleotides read TGTGCCACCAGTGACCCCTTAAGCCCGCAGGGGAATGAGCAGTTCTTC.

CDR3 region: CASRTANSPLHF. In DNA, the CDR3 is TGTGCCAGCAGGACAGCGAATTCACCCCTCCACTTT. V gene TRBV6-5 combines with J gene TRBJ1-6; perhaps TRBD1 as D (5 bases). This CDR3 comprises 12 residues. Trimming pared 6 bases from V and 7 bases from J, leaving 7 bases between. Germline CDR1 MNHEY, CDR2 SVGAGI.

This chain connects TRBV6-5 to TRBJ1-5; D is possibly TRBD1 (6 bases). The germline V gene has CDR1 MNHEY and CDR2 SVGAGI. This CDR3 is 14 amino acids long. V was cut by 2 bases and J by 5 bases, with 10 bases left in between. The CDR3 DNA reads TGTGCCAGCAGTTACGCAGGGGTTTATCAGCCCCAGCATTTT. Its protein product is CASSYAGVYQPQHF.

CDR3 coding DNA: TGTGCCAGCAGTTCAACGCAGGGGGGAGCCAATGAGCAGTTCTTC. It translates to CASSSTQGGANEQFF. The chain is built from TRBV28 and TRBJ2-1; D may be TRBD1 (7 bases). In germline, CDR1 is MDHEN, CDR2 SYDVKM. Trimming left V 4 bases short and J 6 bases short, with 16 bases between. The CDR3 extends over 15 amino acids.

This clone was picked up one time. The CDR3 bases are TGTGCCACCAGTGATTTGAGAGGTTGGGAGCAGTTCTTC. Amino acid sequence: CATSDLRGWEQFF. The gene calls are TRBV24-1 and TRBJ2-1; no reliable D call. This CDR3 is 13 amino acids long. Germline V gene lookup returns CDR1 KGHDR and CDR2 SFDVKD. Trimming removed 0 bases from V and 10 bases from J, with 9 bases in between.

CDR3 in DNA: TGTGCCAGCAGTTTAGGTGGGACAGGGTACAATGAGCAGTTCTTC. Its translation is CASSLGGTGYNEQFF. The genes are TRBV28 and TRBJ2-1; 9 bases agree with TRBD1. V dropped 2 bases and J dropped 4; count of bases not matched to a gene: 3. In germline, CDR1 is MDHEN, CDR2 SYDVKM. There are 15 residues in the CDR3.

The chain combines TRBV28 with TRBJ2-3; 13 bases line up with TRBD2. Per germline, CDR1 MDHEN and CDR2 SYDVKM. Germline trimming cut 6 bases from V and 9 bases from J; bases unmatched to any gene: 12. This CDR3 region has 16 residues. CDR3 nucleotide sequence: TGTGCCAGCAGCTCCAGACTAGCGGGAGGATCAGTCACGCAGTATTTT. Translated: CASSSRLAGGSVTQYF.

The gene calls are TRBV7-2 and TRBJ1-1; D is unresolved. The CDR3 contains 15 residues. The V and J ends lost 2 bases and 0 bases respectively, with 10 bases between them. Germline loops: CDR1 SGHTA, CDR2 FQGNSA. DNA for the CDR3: TGTGCCAGCAGCTTAAATAGGCAGATGAACACTGAAGCTTTCTTT. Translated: CASSLNRQMNTEAFF.

CDR3 coding DNA: TGTGCCAGCAGTTACGGGGGGGCTGCTGCTCAGCCCCAGCATTTT. Protein product: CASSYGGAAAQPQHF. The rearrangement joins TRBV6-2 or TRBV6-3 to TRBJ1-5, with D tentatively TRBD1 (6 bases). This CDR3 comprises 15 residues. Germline V gene data show CDR1 as MNHEY and CDR2 as SVGEGT. The V end was cut by 2 bases, the J end by 6 bases, with 14 bases between.

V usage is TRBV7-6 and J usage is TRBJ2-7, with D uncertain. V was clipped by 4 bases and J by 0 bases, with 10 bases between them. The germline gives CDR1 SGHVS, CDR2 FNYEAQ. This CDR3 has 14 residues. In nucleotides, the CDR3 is TGTGCCAGCAGCTCCTTGGGCGGCTCCTACGAGCAGTACTTC. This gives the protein CASSSLGGSYEQYF.

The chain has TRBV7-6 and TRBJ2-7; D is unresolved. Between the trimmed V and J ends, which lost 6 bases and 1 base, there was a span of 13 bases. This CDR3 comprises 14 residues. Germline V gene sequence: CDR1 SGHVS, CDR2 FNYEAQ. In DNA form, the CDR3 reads TGTGCCAGCAGTCTCATTCCCGGGTCCTACGAGCAGTACTTC. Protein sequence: CASSLIPGSYEQYF.

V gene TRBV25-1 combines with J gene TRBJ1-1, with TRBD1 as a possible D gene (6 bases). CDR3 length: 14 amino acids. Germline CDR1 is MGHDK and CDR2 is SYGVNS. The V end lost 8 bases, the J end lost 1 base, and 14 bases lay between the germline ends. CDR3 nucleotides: TGTGCCAGCGGAGCAGGGACATGGAACACTGAAGCTTTCTTT. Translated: CASGAGTWNTEAFF. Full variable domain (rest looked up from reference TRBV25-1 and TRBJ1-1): EADIYQTPRYLVIGTGKKITLECSQTMGHDKMYWYQQDPGMELHLIHYSYGVNSTEKGDLSSESTVSRIRTEHFPLTLESARPSHTSQYLCASGAGTWNTEAFFGQGTRLTVV.

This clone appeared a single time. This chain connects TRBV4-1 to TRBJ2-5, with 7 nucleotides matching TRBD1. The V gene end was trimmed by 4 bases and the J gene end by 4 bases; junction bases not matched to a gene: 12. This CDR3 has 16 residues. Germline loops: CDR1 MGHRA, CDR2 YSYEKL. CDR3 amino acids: CASSRSPRDRGETQYF. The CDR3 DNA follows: TGCGCCAGCAGCCGTTCTCCCCGGGACAGAGGAGAGACCCAGTACTTC.